These 20 T cell receptor beta chains were sequenced from one sample in a study of T cells in women clearing cervical HPV infection. Profiled with immunoSEQ multiplex PCR; TCRdb holds only in-frame clones, not every one. Found here are about 30,000 clones; the top ten clones hold about 4.5%. The material sequenced was blood buffy coat. The receptors were sampled from a woman between 18 and 70 years old with a cervical HPV16 infection that either progressed to CIN3+ or cleared (not recorded which).

Comments on this clone: The read halts 3 residues ahead of the CDR3 end, with the missing end drawn from the germline J gene. V and J are TRBV10-1 and TRBJ1-4; D unclear. The length of the CDR3 is 13 residues. Germline lookup yields CDR1 WNHNN and CDR2 SYGVQD (reference sequence). Trimming removed 3 bases at V and 4 bases at J, with 6 bases between. The DNA read from the CDR3 is TGCGCCAGCAGTGACAGTCTTAATGAAAAA. This sequence encodes CASSDSLNEK. The full CDR3 sequence reads CASSDSLNEKLFF.

With respect to this clone: The read is 3 residues too short to cover the CDR3 end, so that end is filled in from the germline J gene. The chain couples TRBV7-2 to TRBJ2-3; tentatively, D is TRBD1 or TRBD2 (5 bases each). The length of the CDR3 is 14 residues. Germline CDR1 SGHTA, CDR2 FQGNSA. CDR3 protein: CASSERAGRQPQYF. CDR3 DNA, as far as it was read: TGTGCCAGCAGCGAGAGGGCAGGGCGGCAGCCG.

Comment on this clone: The DNA ends 3 residues before the CDR3 does, and the rest of the CDR3 is filled in from the germline J gene. This rearrangement joins TRBV5-1 to TRBJ2-5, with TRBD1 as a possible D gene (5 bases). V gave up 7 bases and J gave up 5 bases, with 18 bases separating them. Germline assignment: CDR1 SGHRS and CDR2 YFSETQ. This CDR3 region has 14 residues. The CDR3 here is CASREPGLGETQYF. The sequenced CDR3 bases are TGCGCCAGCCGCGAACCAGGGCTTGGGGAGACC.

This CDR3 is CASSSGGGNTIYF. The CDR3 bases that were read are TGTGCCAGCAGCTCAGGGGGTGGAAACACC. This chain uses TRBV5-4 with TRBJ1-3; 7 nucleotides match TRBD1. The read gets to within 3 residues of the CDR3 end, and the germline J gene fills in the rest. V shed 3 bases, J shed 3 bases, and the junction held 0 bases outside the gene matches. This CDR3 region has 13 residues. CDR1 and CDR2 (germline): SGHNT, YYREEE (reference sequence). Together with reference TRBV5-4 and TRBJ1-3, the CDR3 gives the full variable domain: ETGVTQSPTHLIKTRGQQVTLRCSSQSGHNTVSWYQQALGQGPQFIFQYYREEENGRGNFPPRFSGLQFPNYSSELNVNALELDDSALYLCASSSGGGNTIYFGEGSWLTVV.

About this clone: Read data end 3 residues before the CDR3 end; the end is taken from the germline J gene. The chain couples TRBV19 to TRBJ1-2, with no clear D. The V gene's germline CDR1 is LNHDA and CDR2 SQIVND (reference sequence). The CDR3 has 15 residues. The DNA read from the CDR3 is TGTGCCAGTAGTCCGGAGTTCCTAGCGGGGAATGAC. Its protein is CASSPEFLAGND. The entire CDR3 sequence reads CASSPEFLAGNDYTF.

This clone shows up as medium-sized by frequency. The CDR3 extends 3 residues past the end of the read, so its final part is completed from the germline J gene. The rearrangement uses TRBV12-3 or TRBV12-4 and TRBJ1-1; the match to TRBD1 covers 10 bases. This CDR3 is 12 amino acids long. The CDR3 region is CASSKDRGGAFF. The DNA read from the CDR3 is TGTGCCAGCAGTAAGGACAGGGGGGGC.

The part of the CDR3 DNA that was read is TGTGCCAGTAGTATTAGGGACAGGGGGCTAGGGGCCAACGTG. Translated: CASSIRDRGLGANV. The complete CDR3 reads CASSIRDRGLGANVLFF. The chain is built from TRBV19 and TRBJ2-2; 12 bases agree with TRBD1. The sequence runs out 3 residues before the end of the CDR3; the remainder is reconstructed from the germline J gene. Germline V gene data show CDR1 as LNHDA and CDR2 as SQIVND (reference sequence). The CDR3 has 17 residues. Combining the CDR3 with reference TRBV19 and TRBJ2-2 gives the whole variable domain DGGITQSPKYLFRKEGQNVTLSCEQNLNHDAMYWYRQDPGQGLRLIYYSQIVNDFQKGDIAEGYSVSREKKESFPLTVTSAQKNPTAFYLCASSIRDRGLGANVLFFGEGSRLTVL.

About this clone itself: The read gets to within 3 residues of the CDR3 end, and the germline J gene fills in the rest. The rearrangement links TRBV6-2 or TRBV6-3 to TRBJ1-2; 11 bases line up with TRBD1. Looked up from germline, CDR1 is MNHEY and CDR2 is SVGEGT. The CDR3 has 13 residues. CDR3: CASRDRGRLGYTF. Incomplete CDR3 DNA: TGTGCCAGCAGGGACAGGGGGCGATTGGGC.

Details on this clone: The missing CDR3 end, 3 residues past where the read stops, is filled in from the germline J gene. This rearrangement joins TRBV13 to TRBJ2-5; 10 bases match TRBD1. V was pared by 4 bases and J by 1 base, with 3 bases of the junction left unmatched. This CDR3 comprises 15 residues. Germline CDR1 PRHDT, CDR2 FYEKMQ (reference sequence). CDR3 loop: CASSSRTGGQETQYF. CDR3 DNA (partial): TGTGCCAGCAGCTCCCGGACAGGGGGCCAAGAGACC. The whole variable domain, remainder taken from reference TRBV13 and TRBJ2-5, is AAGVIQSPRHLIKEKRETATLKCYPIPRHDTVYWYQQGPGQDPQFLISFYEKMQSDKGSIPDRFSAQQFSDYHSELNMSSLELGDSALYFCASSSRTGGQETQYFGPGTRLLVL.

Concerning this clone itself: The CDR3 end is not reached by the read, which stops 3 residues before it; the germline J gene fills it in. This chain uses TRBV20-1 with TRBJ2-1, with 11 nucleotides matching TRBD2. The CDR3 has 15 amino acids. Germline lookup yields CDR1 DFQATT and CDR2 SNEGSKA (reference sequence). V lost 6 bases, J lost 1 base, and 5 bases stayed unmatched. CDR3 DNA (partial): TGCAGTGCCGCCCGACTAGCGGGATCCTACAATGAG. Its translation is CSAARLAGSYNE. The full CDR3 is CSAARLAGSYNEQFF.

The CDR3 spells CASSLGTELAKNIQYF. CDR3 DNA, as far as it was read: TGTGCCAGCAGCCTGGGGACAGAACTAGCCAAAAACATT. The chain uses TRBV7-8 and TRBJ2-4, with TRBD1 matching over 7 bases. The read gets to within 3 residues of the CDR3 end, and the germline J gene fills in the rest. Germline trimming cut 5 bases from V and 0 bases from J; bases unmatched to any gene: 7. The CDR3 length is 16 residues. The germline gives CDR1 SGHVS, CDR2 FQNEAQ.

CDR3 bases read: TGTGCCTGGAGTGTACTGAGTGACGGGTCCCGCTACGAC. This sequence encodes CAWSVLSDGSRYD. The full CDR3 is CAWSVLSDGSRYDYTF. This chain links TRBV30 with TRBJ1-2; D gene uncertain. The read falls 3 residues short of the CDR3 end, and the missing part is taken from the germline J gene. Germline values: CDR1 GTSNPN, CDR2 SVGIG (reference sequence). The CDR3 runs 16 residues.

Of note for this clone: The read gets to within 3 residues of the CDR3 end, and the germline J gene fills in the rest. The rearrangement links TRBV6-2 or TRBV6-3 to TRBJ1-2, with D possibly TRBD1 on 6 matching bases. Looked up from germline, CDR1 is MNHEY and CDR2 is SVGEGT. The CDR3 totals 16 residues. Partial CDR3 DNA: TGTGCCAGCAGTTACCGCGGGGGGGCCCTGAACAATGAC. This translates into CASSYRGGALNND. The entire CDR3 sequence reads CASSYRGGALNNDYTF.

The CDR3 sequence: CASSSGTTSTDTQYF. Partial CDR3 DNA: TGTGCCAGCAGCTCCGGGACAACTAGCACAGATACG. V gene TRBV5-4 combines with J gene TRBJ2-3, with a weak D call TRBD1 (6 bases). Sequencing ends 3 residues short of the CDR3 end; the germline J gene provides the rest. CDR1 and CDR2 from the germline V gene are SGHNT and YYREEE (reference sequence). The CDR3 consists of 15 residues. Trimming took off 3 bases at V and 0 bases at J, with 11 bases between the two ends.

CDR3 DNA (partial): TGTGCCAGCAGAACCTCCCTGGACAGGGGCTCGGAGACC. It is translated as CASRTSLDRGSET. The entire CDR3 reads CASRTSLDRGSETYTF. The rearrangement joins TRBV6-2 or TRBV6-3 to TRBJ1-2; TRBD1 agrees at 9 bases. The read comes to an end 3 residues before the CDR3 does, leaving the germline J gene to fill in the end. The CDR3 spans 16 residues. The germline CDR1 and CDR2 sequences are MNHEY and SVGEGT.

Comment on this clone: The CDR3 end lies 3 residues beyond the end of the read and is filled in from the germline J gene. The chain couples TRBV11-2 to TRBJ2-3, with D possibly matching TRBD1 (6 bases). The germline gives CDR1 SGHAT, CDR2 FQNNGV. The CDR3 has 14 residues. Trimming cost V 2 bases and J 2 bases, with 8 bases left between them. The DNA read from the CDR3 is TGTGCCAGCAGCTTAAGGGGGTTCACAGATACG. This encodes CASSLRGFTDT. The whole CDR3 is CASSLRGFTDTQYF. Using reference TRBV11-2 and TRBJ2-3 for the parts outside the CDR3, the full variable domain is EAGVAQSPRYKIIEKRQSVAFWCNPISGHATLYWYQQILGQGPKLLIQFQNNGVVDDSQLPKDRFSAERLKGVDSTLKIQPAKLEDSAVYLCASSLRGFTDTQYFGPGTRLTVL.

About this clone itself: One end of the junction varies from germline; a read error may be responsible. The CDR3 end falls 3 residues outside the read, so it is completed with the germline J gene. Other nucleotide sequences from this sample produce the same CDR3. The V gene is TRBV6-1, the J gene TRBJ1-3; D is possibly TRBD1 (6 bases). Germline assignment: CDR1 MNHNS and CDR2 SASEGT. This CDR3 is 14 amino acids long. CDR3 bases read: TGTGCCAGCAGTGACCGGGGGGGCAGAAACACG. It translates to CASSDRGGRNT. The entire CDR3 sequence reads CASSDRGGRNTIYF.

To note about this clone: The read falls 3 residues short of the CDR3 end, and the missing part is taken from the germline J gene. The chain links TRBV19 to TRBJ1-5, with D uncertain. Trimming removed 3 bases at V and 9 bases at J, with 21 bases between. The V gene's germline CDR1 is LNHDA and CDR2 SQIVND (reference sequence). The CDR3 spans 16 residues. CDR3 loop: CASSILRLTLERPQHF. Incomplete CDR3 DNA: TGTGCCAGTAGTATCCTACGTTTGACATTAGAGAGGCCC.

For this clone: The read halts 3 residues ahead of the CDR3 end, with the missing end drawn from the germline J gene. This chain links TRBV5-1 with TRBJ2-3, with TRBD1 identical over 7 bases. V shed 7 bases and J 4 bases; nucleotides not matched to a gene: 6. The CDR3 sequence is 13 residues long. Per the germline V gene, CDR1 is SGHRS and CDR2 is YFSETQ. CDR3 sequence reads: CASRSDRADTQYF. The covered CDR3 bases are TGCGCCAGCCGATCAGACAGGGCAGATACG.

Notes on this clone: Read sequence stops 3 residues before the CDR3 end, and the germline J gene provides the missing end. The rearrangement links TRBV5-1 to TRBJ2-4, with a tentative D call TRBD1 (6 bases). Germline V gives CDR1 SGHRS, CDR2 YFSETQ. The CDR3 consists of 14 residues. Trimming removed 5 bases from V and 6 bases from J, with 15 bases in between. The CDR3 region is CASSNRDNLNIQYF. CDR3 DNA, as far as it was read: TGCGCCAGCAGTAACCGGGACAATCTAAACATT.